This TCR beta chain was captured in a study of shared clonotypes between healthy human individuals. Some clones are missing from TCRdb's copy, which holds only in-frame ones; the method was immunoSEQ multiplex PCR. The table records more than 550,000 clones, 90% of them present only once. CDR1 is SQVTM, CDR2 ANQGSEA, per germline. The CDR3 consists of 16 residues. V lost 2 bases, J lost 4 bases, and 11 bases stayed unmatched. This clonotype originated in a man younger than 30 in good health. Some clones in this sample may be carry-over from other donors' samples. Sequenced material: memory CD8+ T cells from PBMCs. Specified subset: CD45RO+ cells pooled with CCR7-negative TemRA cells. The rearrangement links TRBV29-1 to TRBJ1-2; 9 nucleotides agree with TRBD1. CDR3: CSVESFRTTGGYGYTF. Here the CDR3 DNA reads TGCAGCGTTGAAAGTTTCCGCACGACAGGGGGCTATGGCTACACCTTC.